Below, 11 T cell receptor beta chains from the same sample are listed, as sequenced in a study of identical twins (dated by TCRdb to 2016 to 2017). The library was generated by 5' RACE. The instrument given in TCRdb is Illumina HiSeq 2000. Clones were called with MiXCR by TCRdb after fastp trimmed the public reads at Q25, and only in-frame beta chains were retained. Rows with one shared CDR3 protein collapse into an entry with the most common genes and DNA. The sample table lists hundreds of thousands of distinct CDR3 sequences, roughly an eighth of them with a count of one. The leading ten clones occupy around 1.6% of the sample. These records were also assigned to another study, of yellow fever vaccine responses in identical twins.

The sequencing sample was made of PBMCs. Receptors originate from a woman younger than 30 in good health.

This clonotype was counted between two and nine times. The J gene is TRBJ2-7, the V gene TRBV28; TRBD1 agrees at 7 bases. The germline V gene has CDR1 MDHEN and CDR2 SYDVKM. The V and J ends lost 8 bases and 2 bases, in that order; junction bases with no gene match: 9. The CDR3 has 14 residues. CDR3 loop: CASADRLFPYEQYV. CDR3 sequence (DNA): TGTGCCAGCGCGGACAGGTTGTTTCCCTACGAGCAGTACGTC.

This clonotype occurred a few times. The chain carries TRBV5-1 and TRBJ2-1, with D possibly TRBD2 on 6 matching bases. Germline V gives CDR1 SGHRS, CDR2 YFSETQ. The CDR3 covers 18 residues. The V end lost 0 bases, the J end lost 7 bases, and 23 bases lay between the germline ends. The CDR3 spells CASSLAPSSARRANEQFF. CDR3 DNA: TGCGCCAGCAGCTTGGCCCCGTCTAGCGCGCGGAGGGCAAATGAGCAGTTCTTC.

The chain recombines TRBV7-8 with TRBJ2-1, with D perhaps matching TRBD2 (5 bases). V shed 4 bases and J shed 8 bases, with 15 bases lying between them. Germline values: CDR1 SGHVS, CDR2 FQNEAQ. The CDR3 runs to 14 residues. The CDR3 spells CASSSRRIGDEQFF. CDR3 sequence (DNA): TGTGCCAGCAGCTCCCGTAGAATCGGGGATGAGCAGTTCTTC.

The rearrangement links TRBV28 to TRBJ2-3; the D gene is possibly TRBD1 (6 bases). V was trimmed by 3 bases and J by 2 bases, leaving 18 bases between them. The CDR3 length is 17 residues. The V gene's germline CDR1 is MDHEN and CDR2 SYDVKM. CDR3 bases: TGTGCCAGCAGTTTGGTGGAAACCCGGGACACCACAGATACGCAGTATTTT. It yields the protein CASSLVETRDTTDTQYF.

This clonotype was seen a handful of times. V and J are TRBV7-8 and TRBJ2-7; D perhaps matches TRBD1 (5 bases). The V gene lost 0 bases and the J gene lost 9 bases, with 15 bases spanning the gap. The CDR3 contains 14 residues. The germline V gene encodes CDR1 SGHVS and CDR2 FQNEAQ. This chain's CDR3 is CASSLALTGTGQYF. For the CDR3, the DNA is TGTGCCAGCAGCTTAGCGCTTACAGGAACGGGGCAGTACTTC.

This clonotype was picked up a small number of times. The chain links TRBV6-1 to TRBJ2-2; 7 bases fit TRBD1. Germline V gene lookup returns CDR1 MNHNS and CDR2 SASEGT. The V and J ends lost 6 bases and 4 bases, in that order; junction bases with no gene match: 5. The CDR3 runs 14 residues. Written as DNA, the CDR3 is TGTGCCAGCAGCCGACAGGGTTTCACCGGGGAGCTGTTTTTT. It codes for CASSRQGFTGELFF.

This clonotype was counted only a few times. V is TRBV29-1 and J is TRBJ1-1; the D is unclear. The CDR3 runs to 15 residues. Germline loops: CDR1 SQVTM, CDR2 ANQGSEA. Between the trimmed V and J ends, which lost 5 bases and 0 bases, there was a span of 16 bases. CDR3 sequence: CSVPPRNGLNTEAFF. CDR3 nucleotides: TGCAGCGTTCCCCCGAGGAACGGTTTGAACACTGAAGCTTTCTTT. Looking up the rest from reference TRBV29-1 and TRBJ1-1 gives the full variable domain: SAVISQKPSRDICQRGTSLTIQCQVDSQVTMMFWYRQQPGQSLTLIATANQGSEATYESGFVIDKFPISRPNLTFSTLTVSNMSPEDSSIYLCSVPPRNGLNTEAFFGQGTRLTVV.

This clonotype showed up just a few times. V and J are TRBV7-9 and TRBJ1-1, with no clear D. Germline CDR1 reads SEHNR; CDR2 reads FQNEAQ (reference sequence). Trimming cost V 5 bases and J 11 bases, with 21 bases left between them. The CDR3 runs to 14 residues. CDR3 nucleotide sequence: TGTGCCAGCAGCCCTCCGCTCGCGGCATCTTTTGCTTTCTTT. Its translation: CASSPPLAASFAFF.

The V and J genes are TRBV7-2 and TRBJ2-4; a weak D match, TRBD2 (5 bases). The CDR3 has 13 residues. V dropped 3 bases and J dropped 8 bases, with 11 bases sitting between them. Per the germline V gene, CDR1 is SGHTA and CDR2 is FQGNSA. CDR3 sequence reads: CASSLEKADIQYF. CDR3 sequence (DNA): TGTGCCAGCAGCTTGGAGAAAGCGGACATTCAGTACTTC.

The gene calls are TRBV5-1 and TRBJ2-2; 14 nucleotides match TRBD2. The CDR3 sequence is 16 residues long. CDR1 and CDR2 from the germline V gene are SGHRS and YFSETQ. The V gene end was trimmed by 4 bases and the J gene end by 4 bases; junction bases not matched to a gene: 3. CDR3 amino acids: CASSLGTSGGTGELFF. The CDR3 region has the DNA TGCGCCAGCAGCCTAGGGACTAGCGGGGGCACCGGGGAGCTGTTTTTT.

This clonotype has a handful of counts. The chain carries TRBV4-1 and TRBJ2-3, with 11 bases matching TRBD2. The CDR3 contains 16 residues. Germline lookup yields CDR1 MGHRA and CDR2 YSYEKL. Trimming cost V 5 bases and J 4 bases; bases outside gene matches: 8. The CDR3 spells CASSEGLAGGADTQYF. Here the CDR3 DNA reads TGCGCCAGCAGCGAAGGACTAGCGGGTGGGGCAGATACGCAGTATTTT.